The 24 T cell receptor beta chains below were found in one sample sequenced in a study of shared T cell receptors in the human thymus. Generated by immunoSEQ multiplex PCR, the TCRdb table keeps only in-frame clones and is missing some. The repertoire includes about 730,000 clones, around 85% of them detected once, and about 0.011% sits in the top ten. The data were also submitted as part of a second study, on human thymus T cells.

Sequencing was done on a sample of thymocytes. Source of these receptors: a girl less than two years old with a congenital heart defect.

The chain couples TRBV4-1 to TRBJ2-1; 9 bases are a match to TRBD1. CDR3 length equals 13 residues. The junction had 4 bases not matched to a gene; V was cut back by 10 bases and J by 3 bases. Per germline, CDR1 MGHRA and CDR2 YSYEKL. For the CDR3, the DNA is TGCGCCACCCGGGACAGGGTCTACAATGAGCAGTTCTTC. It encodes CATRDRVYNEQFF.

The chain combines TRBV4-3 with TRBJ1-1; no firm D call. V lost 3 bases to trimming and J lost 7 bases, with 15 bases between them. The CDR3 is 14 residues long. Germline V gene lookup returns CDR1 LGHNA and CDR2 YSLEER. The CDR3 DNA is TGCGCCAGCAGCCATCGAAATAAAGCGAGTGAAGCTTTCTTT. Its translation is CASSHRNKASEAFF.

This rearrangement joins TRBV21-1 to TRBJ1-1; the DNA was not used to check the table's D call, TRBD1. TRBV21-1 represents a pseudogene. The CDR3 has 18 residues. The CDR3 bases are TGTGCCAGCAGCCCGAGAGGTCCAGGGGGGATTGGGAACACTGAAGCTTTCTTT. Translation gives CASSPRGPGGIGNTEAFF.

The chain employs TRBV19 and TRBJ2-7; 15 bases align to TRBD2. There are 15 residues in the CDR3. V lost 4 bases and J lost 5; bases outside the gene matches: 3. Germline V CDR1 and CDR2: LNHDA, SQIVND (reference sequence). In nucleotides, the CDR3 is TGTGCCAGTAGTACCGGGACTAGCGGGGGGAACGAGCAGTACTTC. Protein: CASSTGTSGGNEQYF.

The V gene is TRBV6-4, the J gene TRBJ1-2, with 8 bases that match TRBD1. Germline V CDR1 and CDR2: MRHNA, SNTAGT. The CDR3 covers 15 residues. V shed 6 bases, J shed 7 bases, and the junction held 13 bases outside the gene matches. CDR3 protein: CASSPTGQGASGYTF. The CDR3 DNA is TGTGCCAGCAGCCCTACTGGACAGGGAGCGTCTGGCTACACCTTC.

The chain employs TRBV2 and TRBJ1-1; 8 bases align to TRBD1. The J segment lost 3 bases and the V segment lost 8 bases, leaving 2 bases of the junction unmatched. The CDR3 spans 12 residues. CDR1 is SNHLY and CDR2 is FYNNEI in the germline V gene. CDR3 in amino acids: CASEDRDTEAFF. The CDR3 nucleotides read TGTGCCAGCGAGGACAGGGACACTGAAGCTTTCTTT.

V and J are TRBV7-6 and TRBJ1-5; no clear D. Trimming stripped 3 bases from V and 8 bases from J, with 11 bases between. The CDR3 consists of 13 residues. Germline CDR1 and CDR2: SGHVS and FNYEAQ. CDR3 sequence: CASSLVDRKPQHF. The DNA for the CDR3 is TGTGCCAGCAGCTTGGTAGATCGAAAGCCCCAGCATTTT. Full variable domain (outside the CDR3, taken from reference TRBV7-6 and TRBJ1-5): GAGVSQSPRYKVTKRGQDVALRCDPISGHVSLYWYRQALGQGPEFLTYFNYEAQQDKSGLPNDRFSAERPEGSISTLTIQRTEQRDSAMYRCASSLVDRKPQHFGDGTRLSIL.

The CDR3 DNA follows: TGTGCCAAACAGGGACTATCAAGCTCCTACAATGAGCAGTTCTTC. It codes for CAKQGLSSSYNEQFF. This chain joins TRBV2 and TRBJ2-1, with D possibly TRBD2 on 7 matching bases. The germline V gene encodes CDR1 SNHLY and CDR2 FYNNEI. The CDR3 spans 15 residues. V lost 10 bases and J 0 bases, leaving 16 bases between the germline ends.

This clone occurred once. The chain has TRBV28 and TRBJ1-2, with D unclear. The CDR3 has 16 residues. V was trimmed by 6 bases and J by 6 bases, leaving 23 bases between them. CDR1 is MDHEN and CDR2 is SYDVKM in the germline V gene. CDR3 protein: CASSPGIRHGRNGYTF. For the CDR3, the DNA is TGTGCCAGCAGCCCCGGAATAAGACACGGTAGGAATGGCTACACCTTC.

The chain has TRBV25-1 and TRBJ2-5, with D perhaps matching TRBD1 (6 bases). CDR1 and CDR2 (germline): MGHDK, SYGVNS. V was trimmed by 6 bases and J by 1 base, leaving 18 bases between them. The CDR3 has 16 residues. Here the CDR3 DNA reads TGTGCCAGCAGCGACAGGCTCCCAGGGGTCCAAGAGACCCAGTACTTC. Its translation is CASSDRLPGVQETQYF.

A single count supports this clone. The J gene is TRBJ2-1, the V gene TRBV6-5; possible D gene TRBD2, 5 bases. The germline CDR1 and CDR2 sequences are MNHEY and SVGAGI. The CDR3 has 15 amino acids. Trimming took off 7 bases at V and 0 bases at J, with 13 bases between the two ends. CDR3 coding DNA: TGTGCCAGCAAGTCTCGGGATAGCTCCTACAATGAGCAGTTCTTC. Residues: CASKSRDSSYNEQFF.

This clone was observed a single time. V is TRBV7-2 and J is TRBJ1-3; the D gene is possibly TRBD1 (6 bases). Germline V gene lookup returns CDR1 SGHTA and CDR2 FQGNSA. V was trimmed by 5 bases and J by 2 bases, leaving 13 bases between them. The CDR3 totals 15 residues. CDR3 in DNA: TGTGCCAGCAGCATACACCAGGGGACTGGAAACACCATATATTTT. Amino acid sequence: CASSIHQGTGNTIYF.

The chain is built from TRBV7-6 and TRBJ2-7, with D possibly matching TRBD1 (6 bases). Germline V gives CDR1 SGHVS, CDR2 FNYEAQ. V was trimmed by 2 bases and J by 9 bases, leaving 14 bases between them. The CDR3 is 13 residues long. CDR3 sequence: CASSLSGAARQYF. As DNA, the CDR3 is TGTGCCAGCAGCTTATCAGGGGCCGCACGGCAGTACTTC.

J is TRBJ1-2 and V is TRBV7-9; D call uncertain. Germline CDR1 SEHNR, CDR2 FQNEAQ (reference sequence). Trimming took 1 base from V and 5 from J, leaving 8 bases between them. The length of the CDR3 is 13 residues. Here the CDR3 DNA reads TGTGCCAGCAGCTTAGGAGGTGCTTATGGCTACACCTTC. The encoded protein is CASSLGGAYGYTF.

The rearrangement links TRBV6-1 to TRBJ2-1; TRBD1 matches at 9 bases. The CDR3 has 14 amino acids. V shed 6 bases, J shed 6 bases, and the junction held 6 bases outside the gene matches. The germline V gene has CDR1 MNHNS and CDR2 SASEGT. CDR3: CASRRDREINEQFF. CDR3 DNA sequence: TGTGCCAGCAGAAGGGACAGGGAAATCAATGAGCAGTTCTTC.

The chain combines TRBV6-4 with TRBJ2-7; D gene uncertain. V lost 6 bases and J lost 0, with 9 bases in between. This CDR3 spans 13 amino acids. The germline gives CDR1 MRHNA, CDR2 SNTAGT. The CDR3 region has the DNA TGTGCCAGCAGGGACCCTATCTCCTACGAGCAGTACTTC. It codes for CASRDPISYEQYF.

The rearrangement uses TRBV6-6 and TRBJ2-2; no firm D call. Per germline, CDR1 MNHNY and CDR2 SVGAGI (reference sequence). This CDR3 region has 13 residues. V was trimmed by 7 bases and J by 6 bases, leaving 12 bases between them. For the CDR3, the DNA is TGTGCCAGCATAGCATTCGGGTCCGGGGAGCTGTTTTTT. It specifies CASIAFGSGELFF.

The V gene is TRBV10-3, the J gene TRBJ1-2, with TRBD1 matching over 7 bases. Trimming at V came to 2 bases and at J to 5 bases, leaving 5 bases not matched to a gene. Germline V gives CDR1 ENHRY, CDR2 SYGVKD. The CDR3 is 14 residues long. The CDR3 spells CAISEPTGEYGYTF. The CDR3 bases are TGTGCCATCAGTGAGCCTACAGGGGAATATGGCTACACCTTC.

V gene TRBV15 combines with J gene TRBJ1-2; TRBD1 matches 9 bases. Germline CDR1 reads LNHNV; CDR2 reads YYDKDF (reference sequence). CDR3 size: 16 residues. Unmatched junction bases numbered 10, after V lost 2 bases and J lost 6 bases. The DNA for the CDR3 is TGTGCCACCAGCAGACTACGGACAGGGGCCTCCCATGGCTACACCTTC. Its translation is CATSRLRTGASHGYTF.

The CDR3 loop is CASSLSGTGYYNEQFF. Written as DNA, the CDR3 is TGTGCCAGCAGTTTATCCGGGACAGGGTACTACAATGAGCAGTTCTTC. This chain links TRBV27 with TRBJ2-1, with TRBD1 matching 9 bases. Germline lookup yields CDR1 MNHEY and CDR2 SMNVEV (reference sequence). The CDR3 extends over 16 amino acids. Unmatched junction bases numbered 3, after V lost 0 bases and J lost 3 bases.

The chain carries TRBV4-1 and TRBJ1-2, with TRBD1 matching over 9 bases. The CDR3 runs to 15 residues. V shed 3 bases, J shed 6 bases, and the junction held 8 bases outside the gene matches. The germline V gene has CDR1 MGHRA and CDR2 YSYEKL. The CDR3 is CASSHRDRVIHGYTF. The CDR3 DNA reads as TGCGCCAGCAGCCACCGGGACAGGGTAATCCATGGCTACACCTTC.

This clone was detected once. This rearrangement joins TRBV2 to TRBJ2-6; 10 bases are shared with TRBD1. CDR1 SNHLY and CDR2 FYNNEI come from the germline V gene. With 6 bases clipped from V and 0 bases from J, the junction kept 23 bases outside the gene matches. The CDR3 is made up of 23 amino acids. For the CDR3, the DNA is TGTGCCAGCAGCGCCCACATAAAGGACAGGGGGGATGGCTTGAACTCTGGGGCCAACGTCCTGACTTTC. Its translation is CASSAHIKDRGDGLNSGANVLTF.

The V call is TRBV2, the J call TRBJ1-4; D perhaps matches TRBD1 (5 bases). V was pared by 5 bases and J by 7 bases, with 17 bases between. This CDR3 contains 15 residues. Germline CDR1 SNHLY, CDR2 FYNNEI. For the CDR3, the DNA is TGTGCCAGCAGTATAGTGTGGGACTTGGGTGAAAAACTGTTTTTT. It codes for CASSIVWDLGEKLFF.

V and J are TRBV6-6 and TRBJ1-4; D remains ambiguous. Germline loops: CDR1 MNHNY, CDR2 SVGAGI (reference sequence). Trimming shortened V by 0 bases and J by 7 bases, and 9 bases separated the two germline ends. This CDR3 region has 14 residues. The CDR3 loop is CASSYSVRREKLFF. DNA for the CDR3: TGTGCCAGCAGTTACTCGGTGCGTCGTGAAAAACTGTTTTTT.